The present entry profiles one T cell receptor (beta chain) with its context. The sample is drawn from a study of blood T cell repertoires in COVID-19. About the study: Samples came from the United States, Italy and Spain, spanning acute and convalescent COVID-19. PBMCs, B-cell-depleted T cells, or T cells provided the cDNA or gDNA that made up the material.

The ends lost 4 bases at V and 3 bases at J; junction bases unmatched: 3. This CDR3 is built from 15 residues. CDR1 SGHRS and CDR2 YFSETQ come from the germline V gene. In the original workflow: It was from reference gene primer amplification that nucleated cell counts were estimated. Clones were sequenced by immunoSEQ multiplex PCR, and TCRdb holds only the in-frame ones, with some missing. V and J calls and clone size follow that table, whereas D and trimming were derived from the DNA. The sample records 120,000 to 150,000 clones, 75% to 85% being singletons. The sequencing sample was made of peripheral blood. This chain uses TRBV5-1 with TRBJ2-5; 13 bases line up with TRBD2. This clonotype originated in a human donor with acute or convalescent COVID-19. The donor label of this sample is uncertain. DNA for the CDR3: TGCGCCAGCAGCACCGGGACTAGCGGGAAAGAGACCCAGTACTTC. Protein product: CASSTGTSGKETQYF.